The 20 T cell receptor beta chains given below trace back to one sample, sequenced in a study of tumor and adjacent non-tumor tissue in lung cancer. RNA was extracted from bulk tissue without any cell sorting. TCRbeta libraries were built with three rounds of nested PCR, modified from ARM-PCR. A single record per CDR3 protein comes from TCRdb applying MiXCR to the multiplex PCR reads. The sample holds 55,000 to 70,000 distinct CDR3 sequences; 60% are singletons and the top ten take around 21%. Sequenced: lung tumor tissue. All receptors derive from a man aged 45-60 years with non-small cell lung cancer.

Regarding this clonotype: A much bigger clone sits one base away, suggesting this may be a read error. CDR3 in DNA: TGTGCCAGCAGTAATAGCGGGAGGGCATCAGATACGCAGTATTTT. Protein sequence: CASSNSGRASDTQYF. The rearrangement uses TRBV6-6 and TRBJ2-3; 11 nucleotides match TRBD2. The germline V gene has CDR1 MNHNY and CDR2 SVGAGI (reference sequence). The junction had 5 bases not matched to a gene; V was cut back by 5 bases and J by 4 bases. CDR3 length: 15 residues.

This clonotype was found many times. The chain uses TRBV20-1 and TRBJ1-4, with D possibly being TRBD1 (6 bases). The CDR3 runs 15 residues. V lost 3 bases and J 4 bases, leaving 15 bases between the germline ends. CDR1 is DFQATT, CDR2 SNEGSKA, per germline (reference sequence). CDR3 sequence (DNA): TGCAGTGCTAGCGAGATGGGGGCTCATAATGAAAAACTGTTTTTT. It encodes CSASEMGAHNEKLFF.

This clonotype has at least ten counts. J is TRBJ2-2 and V is TRBV12-3 or TRBV12-4, with 9 bases that match TRBD1. The CDR3 has 15 residues. The J segment lost 5 bases and the V segment lost 6 bases, leaving 7 bases of the junction unmatched. CDR3 sequence: CASSSGQGETGELFF. The DNA of the CDR3 is TGTGCCAGCAGCTCGGGACAGGGAGAAACCGGGGAGCTGTTTTTT.

This clonotype was recorded only once. A read error may be the cause here, since a much bigger clone is one base away. The J gene is TRBJ2-3, the V gene TRBV28; 8 bases align to TRBD2. Germline CDR1 reads MDHEN; CDR2 reads SYDVKM. J lost 5 bases, V lost 6 bases, and 13 bases had no gene match. The CDR3 sequence is 16 residues long. CDR3 DNA sequence: TGTGCCAGCAGCCTCAGACTAGCGCGAGTTAAAGATACGCAGTATTTT. Translation gives CASSLRLARVKDTQYF.

Concerning this clonotype: Because it lacks the conserved phenylalanine or tryptophan at the end, this CDR3 is likely a read error. The chain links TRBV20-1 to TRBJ2-7, with a possible D match to TRBD2 (6 bases). V lost 6 bases and J 3 bases, leaving 15 bases between the germline ends. From germline, CDR1 is DFQATT and CDR2 SNEGSKA (reference sequence). The CDR3 length is 13 residues. CDR3 sequence: CSASPQAGYEQYL. The CDR3 DNA sequence: TGCAGTGCCAGCCCCCAAGCGGGCTACGAGCAGTACTTA.

This clonotype showed up just once. The chain employs TRBV6-5 and TRBJ2-7, with 8 bases matching TRBD1. The CDR3 spans 16 residues. CDR1 and CDR2 from the germline V gene are MNHEY and SVGAGI. Losses at the gene ends were 10 bases for V and 4 bases for J; bases not matched to a gene: 18. The DNA for the CDR3 is TGTGCCATTAGTTACTCGGGCAGGGGGCTCTCTTACGAGCAGTACTTC. It translates to CAISYSGRGLSYEQYF.

In the case of this clonotype: A much bigger clone sits one base away, suggesting this may be a read error. The chain links TRBV12-3 or TRBV12-4 to TRBJ2-3; D gene uncertain. With 2 bases removed from V and 3 bases from J, the gap between germline ends came to 9 bases. This CDR3 spans 14 amino acids. Here the CDR3 DNA reads TGTGCCAGCAGTTTAACGCAGGCTACAGATACGCAGTATTTT. This codes for CASSLTQATDTQYF.

The chain employs TRBV11-3 and TRBJ2-3; D remains unclear. Germline lookup yields CDR1 SGHNT and CDR2 YENEEA. This CDR3 spans 15 amino acids. V lost 0 bases and J 14 bases, leaving 21 bases between the germline ends. This CDR3 reads CASSLEGQNTDMRYF. In DNA, the CDR3 is TGTGCCAGCAGCTTAGAAGGGCAGAACACAGATATGCGGTATTTT. The variable domain in full, completed from reference TRBV11-3 and TRBJ2-3, reads EAGVVQSPRYKIIEKKQPVAFWCNPISGHNTLYWYLQNLGQGPELLIRYENEEAVDDSQLPKDRFSAERLKGVDSTLKIQPAELGDSAVYLCASSLEGQNTDMRYFGPGTRLTVL.

In this sample, this clonotype turned up many times. V and J are TRBV4-1 and TRBJ1-4, with 9 nucleotides matching TRBD1. The germline gives CDR1 MGHRA, CDR2 YSYEKL. CDR3 length: 15 residues. V lost 4 bases and J lost 13; bases outside the gene matches: 13. CDR3 sequence: CASSPLGTGPERLFF. The CDR3 region has the DNA TGCGCCAGCAGCCCACTCGGGACAGGGCCCGAGAGACTGTTTTTT.

This clonotype was observed at least ten times. This sequence joins TRBV29-1 and TRBJ1-1, with TRBD1 matching over 7 bases. Germline V gives CDR1 SQVTM, CDR2 ANQGSEA. Germline trimming cut 6 bases from V and 5 bases from J; bases unmatched to any gene: 6. CDR3 size: 12 residues. The CDR3: CSVTGFKTEAFF. DNA for the CDR3: TGCAGCGTGACAGGGTTCAAGACTGAAGCTTTCTTT.

The rearrangement uses TRBV5-1 and TRBJ2-7, with TRBD1 identical over 9 bases. Germline V gene lookup returns CDR1 SGHRS and CDR2 YFSETQ. Unmatched junction bases numbered 20, after V lost 0 bases and J lost 4 bases. CDR3 size: 20 residues. The CDR3 DNA reads TGCGCCAGCAGCTTGGATAGTTGGCTTCTCAGGACAGGGGCTATATACGAGCAGTACTTC. It specifies CASSLDSWLLRTGAIYEQYF. Full variable domain (outside the CDR3, taken from reference TRBV5-1 and TRBJ2-7): KAGVTQTPRYLIKTRGQQVTLSCSPISGHRSVSWYQQTPGQGLQFLFEYFSETQRNKGNFPGRFSGRQFSNSRSEMNVSTLELGDSALYLCASSLDSWLLRTGAIYEQYFGPGTRLTVT.

This clonotype was recorded a few times. A much larger clone lies one base from this, so it may be a read error. The rearrangement uses TRBV12-3 or TRBV12-4 and TRBJ1-1, with D maybe TRBD1 (5 bases). The CDR3 is made up of 14 amino acids. The CDR3 sequence is CASSPGVGGTGAFF. The DNA for the CDR3 is TGTGCCAGCAGTCCCGGTGTTGGGGGTACTGGAGCTTTCTTT.

About this clonotype itself: A read error may explain this, as a much larger clone is one base away. The V gene is TRBV1, the J gene TRBJ1-4. TRBV1 corresponds to a pseudogene. CDR3 length: 13 residues. This chain's CDR3 is CISRHGTREKLFF. CDR3 nucleotide sequence: TGCATCAGCAGACACGGGACTCGGGAAAAACTGTTTTTT.

As for this clonotype: A junction end diverges from the germline sequence, so it may reflect a read error. The chain joins TRBV10-2 to TRBJ2-5; D gene unclear. Germline lookup yields CDR1 WSHSY and CDR2 SAAADI. The CDR3 loop spans 14 amino acids. The CDR3 spells CASRPSRVQETKYF. The CDR3 DNA follows: TGCGCCAGCAGGCCTTCGAGAGTGCAAGAGACCAAGTACTTC.

With regard to this clonotype: The junction and the germline gene differ at one end; a read error may be behind it. This chain uses TRBV11-1 with TRBJ2-1, with TRBD1 as a possible D gene (5 bases). Germline V lookup: CDR1 SGHAT, CDR2 FQDESV (reference sequence). CDR3 length: 14 amino acids. CDR3 sequence: CASSLELTDNEKLF. CDR3 DNA sequence: TGTGCCAGCAGCTTAGAACTGACAGACAATGAGAAGTTATTC.

The chain links TRBV7-9 to TRBJ2-3, with a possible D match to TRBD2 (6 bases). Between the trimmed V and J ends, which lost 1 base and 6 bases, there was a span of 17 bases. Germline V CDR1 and CDR2: SEHNR, FQNEAQ (reference sequence). The CDR3 is 16 amino acids. The CDR3 spells CASSLVEGGRADTQYF. CDR3 nucleotides: TGTGCCAGCAGCTTAGTAGAGGGAGGCCGAGCGGATACGCAGTATTTT.

This clonotype was counted a few times. The chain uses TRBV28 and TRBJ2-2, with 16 positions matching TRBD2. Germline trimming cut 3 bases from V and 2 bases from J; bases unmatched to any gene: 6. Germline CDR1 and CDR2: MDHEN and SYDVKM. The CDR3 is made up of 19 amino acids. CDR3 DNA: TGTGCCAGCAGTTTCGCGGGACTAGCGGGAGGGCCCAACACCGGGGAGCTGTTTTTT. Translated, it gives CASSFAGLAGGPNTGELFF.

The rearrangement joins TRBV5-1 to TRBJ1-1, with D perhaps TRBD1 (6 bases). The V and J ends lost 9 bases and 1 base respectively, with 13 bases between them. The germline gives CDR1 SGHRS, CDR2 YFSETQ. The CDR3 consists of 13 residues. The CDR3 DNA follows: TGCGCCAACAGTCAGGGGCCGAACACTGAAGCTTTCTTT. Translation gives CANSQGPNTEAFF.

This clonotype showed up many times. The chain is built from TRBV10-3 and TRBJ2-7; no definite D call. The CDR3 covers 13 residues. V gave up 0 bases and J gave up 2 bases, with 5 bases separating them. The V gene's germline CDR1 is ENHRY and CDR2 SYGVKD. The CDR3 DNA sequence: TGTGCCATCAGTGAGTCGGTGCCCTACGAGCAGTACTTC. It codes for CAISESVPYEQYF.

To note about this clonotype: A much larger clone lies one base from this, so it may be a read error. The rearrangement joins TRBV12-3 or TRBV12-4 to TRBJ1-5, with 10 positions matching TRBD1. This CDR3 region has 16 residues. Unmatched junction bases numbered 8, after V lost 3 bases and J lost 6 bases. CDR3 bases: TGTGCCAGCAGTTTCGTCGCGACAGGGGGCTCTCAGCCCCAGCATTTT. It codes for CASSFVATGGSQPQHF.